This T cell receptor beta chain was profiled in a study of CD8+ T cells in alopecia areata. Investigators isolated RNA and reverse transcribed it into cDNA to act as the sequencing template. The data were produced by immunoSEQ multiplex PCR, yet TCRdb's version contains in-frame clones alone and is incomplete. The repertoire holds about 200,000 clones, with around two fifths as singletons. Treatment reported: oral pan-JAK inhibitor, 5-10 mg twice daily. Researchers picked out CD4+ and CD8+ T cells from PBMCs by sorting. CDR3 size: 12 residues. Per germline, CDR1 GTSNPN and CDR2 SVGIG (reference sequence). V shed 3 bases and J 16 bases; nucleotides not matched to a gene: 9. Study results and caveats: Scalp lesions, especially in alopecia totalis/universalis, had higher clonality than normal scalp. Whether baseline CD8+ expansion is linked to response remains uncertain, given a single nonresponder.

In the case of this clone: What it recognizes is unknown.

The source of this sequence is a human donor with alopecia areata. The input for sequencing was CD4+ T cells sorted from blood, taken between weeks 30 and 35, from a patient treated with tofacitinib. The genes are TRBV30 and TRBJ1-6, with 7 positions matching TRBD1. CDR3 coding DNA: TGTGCCTGGAGCCGGCCGGGACAGACACTCCACTTT. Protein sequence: CAWSRPGQTLHF. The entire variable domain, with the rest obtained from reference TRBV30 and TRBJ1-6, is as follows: SQTIHQWPATLVQPVGSPLSLECTVEGTSNPNLYWYRQAAGRGLQLLFYSVGIGQISSEVPQNLSASRPQDRQFILSSKKLLLSDSGFYLCAWSRPGQTLHFGNGTRLTVT.